This TCR beta chain was retrieved from a study of CD8 T cells in ankylosing spondylitis. With 3 bases clipped from V and 3 bases from J, the junction kept 2 bases outside the gene matches. The CDR3 is made up of 13 amino acids. CDR1 is DFQATT, CDR2 SNEGSKA, per germline (reference sequence). TCRdb re-analysed the 5' RACE reads in MiXCR, keeping a single row per CDR3 protein. The sample includes nearly 250,000 distinct CDR3 sequences, under 35% of them seen just once. This clonotype was counted between two and nine times. The receptor was derived from a male donor with ankylosing spondylitis or in good health (not recorded which). Sequenced: blood, either unsorted or a sorted T cell fraction (not recorded which). V gene TRBV20-1 combines with J gene TRBJ1-1; 9 nucleotides line up with TRBD1. In DNA form, the CDR3 reads TGCAGTGCTAGGGGGACAGGGCACACTGAAGCTTTCTTT. Protein product: CSARGTGHTEAFF.